The source of this T cell receptor (beta chain) is a study of T cell responses to AZD1222 COVID-19 vaccine. Study observations and caveats: Clonal diversity was possibly underestimated, and the donors were mostly white British, with more females. Spike-specific TCR breadth and depth both grew after two AZD1222 doses.

Doses given second, at about 4 or about 12 weeks, were pooled. The CDR3 has 12 residues. V gave up 5 bases and J gave up 8 bases; unmatched junction bases: 5. The germline V gene has CDR1 LNHDA and CDR2 SQIVND (reference sequence). Notes on this clone: What it binds is unknown.

Assay: immunoSEQ multiplex PCR; the TCRdb copy retains only in-frame clones and omits some. The data hold about 69,000 clones, with about four fifths observed a single time. The clonotype was recovered from an adult who received the AZD1222 COVID-19 vaccine. The chain recombines TRBV19 with TRBJ1-1, with TRBD1 matching over 7 bases. Sequencing was performed on peripheral blood, taken 28 days after the second AZD1222 dose. For the CDR3, the DNA is TGTGCCAGTAGTCCCGGGACAGAAGAAGCTTTCTTT. Translating gives CASSPGTEEAFF.